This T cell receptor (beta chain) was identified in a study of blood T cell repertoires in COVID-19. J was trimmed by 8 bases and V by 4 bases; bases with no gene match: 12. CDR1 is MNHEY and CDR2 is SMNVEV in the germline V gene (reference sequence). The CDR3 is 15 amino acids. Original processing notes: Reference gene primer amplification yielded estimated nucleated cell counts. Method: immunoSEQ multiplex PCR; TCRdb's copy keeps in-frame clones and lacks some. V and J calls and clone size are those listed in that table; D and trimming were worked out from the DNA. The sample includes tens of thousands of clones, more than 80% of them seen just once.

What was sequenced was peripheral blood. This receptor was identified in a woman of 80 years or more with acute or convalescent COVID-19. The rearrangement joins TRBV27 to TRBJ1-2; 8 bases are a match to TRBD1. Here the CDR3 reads CASSSFGQGSSGYTF. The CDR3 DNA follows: TGTGCCAGCAGTTCCTTCGGACAGGGCTCTTCAGGCTACACCTTC.